This T cell receptor beta chain is from a study of T cell repertoires in cytomegalovirus infection. This CDR3 has 16 amino acids. The V gene's germline CDR1 is SGHRS and CDR2 YFSETQ. V shed 0 bases and J shed 3 bases, with 13 bases lying between them. MiXCR, applied by TCRdb to the reads, yields one record per CDR3 protein. The sample gives about 920,000 distinct CDR3 sequences, 30% to 40% of which show up once; around an eighth is in the top ten. Comment on this clonotype: Its antigen is currently unknown.

This specimen consisted of cultured CD8+ T cells from PBMCs, obtained from culture after CMV antigen stimulation. This receptor was obtained from a human donor in good health (CMV status not recorded). Some clones in this sample may be carry-over from other donors' samples. The rearrangement links TRBV5-1 to TRBJ2-4; D possibly uses TRBD1 or TRBD2 (5 bases each). CDR3 sequence reads: CASSLDPRESKNIQYF. CDR3 nucleotide sequence: TGCGCCAGCAGCTTGGATCCCAGGGAGAGCAAAAACATTCAGTACTTC.